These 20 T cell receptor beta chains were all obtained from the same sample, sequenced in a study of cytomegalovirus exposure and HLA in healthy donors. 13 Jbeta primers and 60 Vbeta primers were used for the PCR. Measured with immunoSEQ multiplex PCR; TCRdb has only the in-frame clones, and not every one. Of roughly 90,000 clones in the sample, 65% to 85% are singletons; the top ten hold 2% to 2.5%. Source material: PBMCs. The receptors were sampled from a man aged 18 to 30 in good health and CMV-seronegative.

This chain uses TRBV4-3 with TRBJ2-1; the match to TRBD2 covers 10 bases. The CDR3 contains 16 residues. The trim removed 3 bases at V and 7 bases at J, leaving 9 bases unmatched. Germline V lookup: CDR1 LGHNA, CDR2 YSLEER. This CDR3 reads CASSQASGSIRNEQFF. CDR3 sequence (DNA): TGCGCCAGCAGCCAGGCTAGCGGGAGCATTCGGAATGAGCAGTTCTTC.

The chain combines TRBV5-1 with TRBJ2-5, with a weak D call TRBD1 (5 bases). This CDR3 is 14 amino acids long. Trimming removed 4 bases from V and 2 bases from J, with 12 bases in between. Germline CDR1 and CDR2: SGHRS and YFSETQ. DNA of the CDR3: TGCGCCAGCAGCCACCCTAGGGGACAAGAGACCCAGTACTTC. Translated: CASSHPRGQETQYF.

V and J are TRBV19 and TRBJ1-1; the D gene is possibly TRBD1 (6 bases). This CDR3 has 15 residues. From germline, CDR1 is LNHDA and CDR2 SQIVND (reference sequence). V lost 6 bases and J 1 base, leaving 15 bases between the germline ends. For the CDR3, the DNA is TGTGCCAGTAGCATTCCCGGGGGGCGGAACACTGAAGCTTTCTTT. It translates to CASSIPGGRNTEAFF.

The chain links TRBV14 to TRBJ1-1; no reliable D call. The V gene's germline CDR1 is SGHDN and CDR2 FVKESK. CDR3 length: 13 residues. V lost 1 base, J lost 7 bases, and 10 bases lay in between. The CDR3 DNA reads TGTGCCAGCAGCCAAGTCCCCCAGTATGAAGCTTTCTTT. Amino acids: CASSQVPQYEAFF.

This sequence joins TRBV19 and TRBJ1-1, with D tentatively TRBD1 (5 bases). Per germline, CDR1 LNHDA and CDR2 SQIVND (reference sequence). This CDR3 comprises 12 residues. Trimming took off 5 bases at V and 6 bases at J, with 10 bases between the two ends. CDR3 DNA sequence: TGTGCCAGTAGTCGCGGGACCCCTGAAGCTTTCTTT. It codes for CASSRGTPEAFF.

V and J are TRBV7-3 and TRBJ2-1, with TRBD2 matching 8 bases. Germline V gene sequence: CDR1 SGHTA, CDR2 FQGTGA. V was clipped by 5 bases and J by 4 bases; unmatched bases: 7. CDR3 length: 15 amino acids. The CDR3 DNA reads TGTGCCAGCAGCCCGGGACTAGGCGGATACAATGAGCAGTTCTTC. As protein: CASSPGLGGYNEQFF.

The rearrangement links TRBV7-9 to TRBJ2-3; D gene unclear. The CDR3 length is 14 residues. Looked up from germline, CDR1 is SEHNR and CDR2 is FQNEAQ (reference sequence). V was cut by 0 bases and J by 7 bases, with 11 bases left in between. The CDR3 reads CASSLALASHTQYF. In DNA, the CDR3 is TGTGCCAGCAGCTTAGCGTTGGCTAGTCATACGCAGTATTTT.

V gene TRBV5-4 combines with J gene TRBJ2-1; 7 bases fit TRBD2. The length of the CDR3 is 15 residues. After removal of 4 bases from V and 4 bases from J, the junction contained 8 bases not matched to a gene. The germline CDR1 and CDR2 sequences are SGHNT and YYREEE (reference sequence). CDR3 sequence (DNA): TGTGCCAGCAGCCCTTTGCCTAGCGGATACAATGAGCAGTTCTTC. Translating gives CASSPLPSGYNEQFF.

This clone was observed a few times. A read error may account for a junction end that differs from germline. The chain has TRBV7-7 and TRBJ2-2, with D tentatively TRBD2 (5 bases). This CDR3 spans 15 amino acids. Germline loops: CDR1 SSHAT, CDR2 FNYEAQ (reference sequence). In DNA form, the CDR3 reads TGTGCTAGCAGCCCCGCGGGCCTAGCCACCGGGGAGCTGTTTTTT. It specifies CASSPAGLATGELFF.

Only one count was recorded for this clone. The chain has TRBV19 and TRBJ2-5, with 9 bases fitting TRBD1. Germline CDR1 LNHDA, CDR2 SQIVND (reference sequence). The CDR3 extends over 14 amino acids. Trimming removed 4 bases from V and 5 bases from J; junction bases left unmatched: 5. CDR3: CASSNYRGPETQYF. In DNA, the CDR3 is TGTGCCAGTAGTAATTACAGGGGGCCTGAGACCCAGTACTTC.

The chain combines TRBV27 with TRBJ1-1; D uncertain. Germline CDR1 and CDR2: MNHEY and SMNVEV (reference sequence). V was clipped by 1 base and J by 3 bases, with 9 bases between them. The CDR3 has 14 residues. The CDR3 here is CASSLWSSHTEAFF. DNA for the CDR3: TGTGCCAGCAGTTTATGGTCCAGTCACACTGAAGCTTTCTTT.

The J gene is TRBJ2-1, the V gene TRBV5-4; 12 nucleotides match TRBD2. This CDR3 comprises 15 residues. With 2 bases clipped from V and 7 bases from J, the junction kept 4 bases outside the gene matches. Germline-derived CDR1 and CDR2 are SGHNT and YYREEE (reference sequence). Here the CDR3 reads CASSFGLAGINEQFF. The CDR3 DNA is TGTGCCAGCAGCTTTGGACTAGCGGGAATTAATGAGCAGTTCTTC. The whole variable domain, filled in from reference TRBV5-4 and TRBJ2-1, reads ETGVTQSPTHLIKTRGQQVTLRCSSQSGHNTVSWYQQALGQGPQFIFQYYREEENGRGNFPPRFSGLQFPNYSSELNVNALELDDSALYLCASSFGLAGINEQFFGPGTRLTVL.

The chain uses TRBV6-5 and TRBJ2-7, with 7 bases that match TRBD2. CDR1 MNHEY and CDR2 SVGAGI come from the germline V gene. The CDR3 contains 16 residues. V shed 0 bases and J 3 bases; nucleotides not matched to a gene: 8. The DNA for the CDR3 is TGTGCCAGCAGTTACTCCGGAGTGACTAGCAACTACGAGCAGTACTTC. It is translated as CASSYSGVTSNYEQYF.

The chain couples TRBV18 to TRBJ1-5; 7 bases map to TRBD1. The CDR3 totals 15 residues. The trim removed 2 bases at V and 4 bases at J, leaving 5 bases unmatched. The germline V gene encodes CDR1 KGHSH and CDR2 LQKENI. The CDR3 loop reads CASSPGTARNQPQHF. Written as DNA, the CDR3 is TGTGCCAGCTCACCAGGGACAGCAAGAAATCAGCCCCAGCATTTT. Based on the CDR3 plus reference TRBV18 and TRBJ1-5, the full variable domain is NAGVMQNPRHLVRRRGQEARLRCSPMKGHSHVYWYRQLPEEGLKFMVYLQKENIIDESGMPKERFSAEFPKEGPSILRIQQVVRGDSAAYFCASSPGTARNQPQHFGDGTRLSIL.

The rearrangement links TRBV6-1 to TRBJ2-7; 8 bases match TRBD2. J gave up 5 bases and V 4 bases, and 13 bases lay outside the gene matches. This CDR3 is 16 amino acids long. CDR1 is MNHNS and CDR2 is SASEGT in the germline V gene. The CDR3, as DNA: TGTGCCAGCAGTGCCGCCGACGGACTAGCACTCCACGAGCAGTACTTC. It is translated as CASSAADGLALHEQYF.

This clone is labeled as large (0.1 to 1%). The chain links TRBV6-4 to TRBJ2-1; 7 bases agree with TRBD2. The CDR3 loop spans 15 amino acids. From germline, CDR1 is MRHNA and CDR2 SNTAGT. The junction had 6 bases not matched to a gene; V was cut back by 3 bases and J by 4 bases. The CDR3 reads CASSESSGGYNEQFF. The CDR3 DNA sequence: TGTGCCAGCAGTGAATCTAGCGGTGGGTACAATGAGCAGTTCTTC.

The CDR3 bases are TGCGCCAGCAGTGGCAGGGCCTCTCCTGAAGCTTTCTTT. Translation gives CASSGRASPEAFF. The chain carries TRBV10-1 and TRBJ1-1; D perhaps matches TRBD1 (5 bases). V was cut by 4 bases and J by 6 bases, with 12 bases left in between. Germline values: CDR1 WNHNN, CDR2 SYGVQD (reference sequence). The CDR3 is made up of 13 amino acids.

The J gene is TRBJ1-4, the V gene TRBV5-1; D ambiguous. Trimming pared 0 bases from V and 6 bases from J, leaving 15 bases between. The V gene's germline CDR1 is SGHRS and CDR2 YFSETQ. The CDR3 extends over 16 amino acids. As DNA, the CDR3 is TGCGCCAGCAGCTTGGGACAAATGGCCGCGTATGAAAAACTGTTTTTT. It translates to CASSLGQMAAYEKLFF.

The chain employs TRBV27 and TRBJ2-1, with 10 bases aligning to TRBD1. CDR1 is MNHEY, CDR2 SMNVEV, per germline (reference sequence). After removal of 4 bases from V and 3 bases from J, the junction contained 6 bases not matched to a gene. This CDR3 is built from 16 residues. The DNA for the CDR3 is TGTGCCAGCAGTTCACGACAGGGGGCCGGCTACAATGAGCAGTTCTTC. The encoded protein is CASSSRQGAGYNEQFF.

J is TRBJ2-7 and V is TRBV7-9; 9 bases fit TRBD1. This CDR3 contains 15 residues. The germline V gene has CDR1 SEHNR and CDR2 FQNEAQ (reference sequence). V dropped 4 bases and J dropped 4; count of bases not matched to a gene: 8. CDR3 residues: CASSSNTDRGYEQYF. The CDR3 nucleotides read TGTGCCAGCAGCTCCAACACGGACAGGGGTTACGAGCAGTACTTC.